A selection of T cell receptor beta chains follows, all from one sample in a study of blood T cell repertoires in COVID-19. Only in-frame clones appear in the TCRdb table, and some are missing; sequencing was by immunoSEQ multiplex PCR. Here the sample spans some 100,000 clones, 80% being singletons. Material for sequencing was peripheral blood. These receptors all come from a human donor in a cohort sampled during active or convalescent COVID-19. Both conserved end residues are part of each CDR3. The D gene is left open where the match is weak. Some rows mark clone size as missing; the rest say once, few, many or name a class of expanded clone.

- | TRBJ1-2 | - | TRBV9 | TGTGCCAGCAGCGTAGATGTCAGGGATGGCTACACCTTC | CASSVDVRDGYTF
TRBD2 | TRBJ2-5 | - | TRBV28 | TGTGCCAGCCAGGGTGGTAGCGGGAGATTGCCGGAGACCCAGTACTTC | CASQGGSGRLPETQYF
- | TRBJ2-5 | - | TRBV7-6 | TGTGCCAGCAGCTCCCCCTGGGGGCGGGAGACCCAGTACTTC | CASSSPWGRETQYF
TRBD1 | TRBJ2-5 | - | TRBV19 | TGTGCCAGTAGTTCAGGACAGGGGGTAGAGACCCAGTACTTC | CASSSGQGVETQYF
- | TRBJ1-5 | - | TRBV4-2 | TGTGCCAGCAGCCAACAGGTTTCCAATCAGCCCCAGCATTTT | CASSQQVSNQPQHF
TRBD1 | TRBJ2-1 | few | TRBV24-1 | TGTGCCACCAGTCAGGACAGGGCGATATACAATGAGCAGTTCTTC | CATSQDRAIYNEQFF
TRBD2 | TRBJ2-7 | - | TRBV2 | TGTGCCAGCAGTGCTGTTGGCGGGGGGCCGTACGAGCAGTACTTC | CASSAVGGGPYEQYF
- | TRBJ2-5 | - | TRBV15 | TGTGCCACCAGCAGAGGACTAGTCCAAGAGACCCAGTACTTC | CATSRGLVQETQYF
TRBD2 | TRBJ2-3 | - | TRBV5-1 | TGCGCCAGCAGCGCCAGGGGACTAGCATACACAGATACGCAGTATTTT | CASSARGLAYTDTQYF
TRBD1 | TRBJ1-1 | - | TRBV10-3 | TGTGCCACCTCCGGGACAGGGGGGACGGCAGCTTTCTTT | CATSGTGGTAAFF
TRBD2 | TRBJ2-2 | - | TRBV18 | TGTGCCAGCTCACCACGGACTAGCGGGGGGAACACCGGGGAGCTGTTTTTT | CASSPRTSGGNTGELFF
- | TRBJ2-4 | - | TRBV6-5 | TGTGCCAGCAGTCGCCAGGGGTTAGCCAAAAACATTCAGTACTTC | CASSRQGLAKNIQYF
- | TRBJ2-5 | - | TRBV20-1 | TGCAGTGCTGCCACATGGGAGACCCAGTACTTC | CSAATWETQYF
TRBD1 | TRBJ2-2 | few | TRBV19 | TGTGCCAGTAGCTGGACAGGGGCGACGGCCACCGGGGAGCTGTTTTTT | CASSWTGATATGELFF
TRBD2 | TRBJ2-1 | - | TRBV7-9 | TGTGCCAGCAGCATACTGGGACTAGCGGGGCATAATGAGCAGTTCTTC | CASSILGLAGHNEQFF
- | TRBJ1-1 | - | TRBV28 | TGTGCCAGCCTCCCTCCGGACCTCACCGGGGGGCTAATGAACACTGAAGCTTTCTTT | CASLPPDLTGGLMNTEAFF
TRBD1 | TRBJ2-5 | - | TRBV7-2 | TGTGCCAGCAGCTTACAACAGGGGCAAGAGACCCAGTACTTC | CASSLQQGQETQYF
TRBD1 | TRBJ2-7 | - | TRBV9 | TGTGCCAGCACCAGGACAGGGAACTCCTACGAGCAGTACTTC | CASTRTGNSYEQYF
TRBD2 | TRBJ2-1 | - | TRBV4-1 | TGCGCCAGCAGCCAAGATGCGACTAGCGGGAATGTCCACAATGAGCAGTTCTTC | CASSQDATSGNVHNEQFF
- | TRBJ2-1 | - | TRBV5-4 | TGTGCCAGCAGGGAGGACTTCTACAATGAGCAGTTCTTC | CASREDFYNEQFF
- | TRBJ2-1 | once | TRBV9 | TGTGCCAGCAGGCAGGACAGCAATGAGCAGTTCTTC | CASRQDSNEQFF
TRBD1 | TRBJ1-5 | - | TRBV24-1 | TGTGCCACCAGTGAGTCAGGGGGCGGACGACAGCCCCAGCATTTT | CATSESGGGRQPQHF
- | TRBJ1-4 | - | TRBV6-5 | TGTGCCAGCAGTTACACACCTGCAACTAATGAAAAACTGTTTTTT | CASSYTPATNEKLFF
- | TRBJ2-7 | - | TRBV7-9 | TGTGCCAGCAGCTCTACTGGGGGGACTCTGGGTCAGCTCTACGAGCAGTACTTC | CASSSTGGTLGQLYEQYF
- | TRBJ2-2 | - | TRBV6-2/TRBV6-3 | TGTGCCAGCAGTACGACAATAGTGATCGGGGAGCTGTTTTTT | CASSTTIVIGELFF
- | TRBJ1-2 | - | TRBV10-3 | TGTGCCATCAGTGAACTTATCCCGGACAGAAAAAAACAAGCTAACTATGGCTACACCTTC | CAISELIPDRKKQANYGYTF
- | TRBJ1-2 | - | TRBV5-4 | TGTGCCAGCAGCATCCTTTCCCGAGTGGACAGCTATGGCTACACCTTC | CASSILSRVDSYGYTF
TRBD1 | TRBJ1-2 | - | TRBV6-1 | TGTGCCAGCAGTAGGACAGGGAACTATGGCTACACCTTC | CASSRTGNYGYTF
TRBD2 | TRBJ2-7 | - | TRBV4-1 | TGCGCCAGCAGCCATCCGGGACTAACCTACGAGCAGTACTTC | CASSHPGLTYEQYF
- | TRBJ1-2 | - | TRBV7-8 | TGTGCCTCCCAGGCAGAACCCTATGGCTACACCTTC | CASQAEPYGYTF
TRBD1 | TRBJ2-7 | - | TRBV5-4 | TGTGCCAGCAGGGACCGGGACAGGGGCGCGGAGCAGTACTTC | CASRDRDRGAEQYF
TRBD1 | TRBJ2-7 | - | TRBV6-5 | TGTGCCACCAGGGGGCAAGAGCAGTACTTC | CATRGQEQYF
- | TRBJ2-3 | - | TRBV9 | TGTGCCAGCAGTGGGAGCGGGAGCACAGATACGCAGTATTTT | CASSGSGSTDTQYF
- | TRBJ2-4 | - | TRBV30 | TGTGCCTGGACAGATACTAGGAACATTCAGTACTTC | CAWTDTRNIQYF
- | TRBJ1-1 | - | TRBV15 | TGTGCCACCAGAGATTTCCTAATGAGCACTGAAGCTTTCTTT | CATRDFLMSTEAFF
- | TRBJ1-6 | few | TRBV7-3 | TGTGCCAGCAGCTTAATTGGAGTTGGCTCACCCCTCCACTTT | CASSLIGVGSPLHF
- | TRBJ2-5 | - | TRBV19 | TGTGCCAGTAGTACAGGCCGTCAAGAGACCCAGTACTTC | CASSTGRQETQYF
- | TRBJ1-1 | - | TRBV7-9 | TGTGCCAGCAGCCCTCCCGGGGGGTTCATGAACACTGAAGCTTTCTTT | CASSPPGGFMNTEAFF
TRBD2 | TRBJ2-7 | - | TRBV14 | TGTGCCAGCAGCCAGTGGACTAGCGGGCTGAGCTCCTACGAGCAGTACTTC | CASSQWTSGLSSYEQYF
- | TRBJ1-4 | - | TRBV4-3 | TGCGCCAGCAGCCAAAGGATGGACAGAGCCAAAGAAAAACTGTTTTTT | CASSQRMDRAKEKLFF
TRBD2 | TRBJ2-7 | - | TRBV7-6 | TGTGCCAGCAGCCCCCTTAGCGGGGAGGTGTCCTCCTACGAGCAGTACTTC | CASSPLSGEVSSYEQYF